This TCR beta chain derives from a study of cytomegalovirus exposure and HLA in healthy donors (TCRdb year 2017). Describing the broader study: According to an earlier analysis of 450 to 650 of the donors, about 179 million T cells yielded 120 million or so unique TCR beta sequences and about 300 Gb of sequence data. An early release that covered around 590 HLA-typed donors contained approximately 290 gigabases of sequencing data and 80 million or so unique TCR sequences. Among the approximately 420 genotyped donors, about 85% belonged to the genetic ancestry cluster associated with self-reported Caucasian donors. The study was designed to test whether signatures of past pathogen exposure could be identified by cataloging public T cell receptors. Using immunosequencing, the study profiled T cell repertoires from about 610 subjects and related those repertoires to cytomegalovirus serostatus. A separate validation cohort of roughly 110 different subjects was used in addition to the roughly 700-subject first cohort. The study combined high-throughput TCR immunosequencing, statistical association of individual TCRs with disease status, and machine learning to predict cytomegalovirus infection status. To study patterns of TCR occurrence, a later analysis re-analyzed previously published TCR beta repertoires from 666 donors and added high-resolution HLA genotyping. Rather than using new phenotypic data, the later analysis identified candidate immune exposures from TCR beta sequences and from how often those sequences occurred across donors. An earlier analysis of around 580 of the donors used high-throughput TCR beta sequencing to judge whether each TCR beta V gene segment behaved as functional or pseudogenic. Donor age, sex, ethnicity and CMV serostatus were compiled together with the repertoire data. Genome-wide SNP genotypes for about three fifths of the 666 donors were used in a later genetic analysis, which treated that subset as a discovery cohort. All discovery cohort repertoires had been generated using a single sequencing platform. HLA typing covered class I and class II loci at four-digit resolution. Typing coverage differed by locus: A, B, C, DRB1 and DQB1 were typed in roughly 620-630 donors, DQA1 in 522, DPA1 in around 580, and DPB1 in about 450. Five DR-DQ haplotypes were handled as single units for association and clustering because linkage in the cohort was strong. Across 300 to 500 genotyped donors of the cohort, an average of about 240,000 unique TCR beta nucleotide sequences per donor were sequenced, and about a sixth of those sequences were non-productive.

On the study overall, not on this receptor specifically: Because the 87-base-pair reads could not distinguish some IMGT-functional V segments, including TRBV6-2 and TRBV6-3, those segments were excluded. Because some donors lacked HLA typing at each locus, the association tests relied only on the typed subset. According to a later analysis, parvovirus B19, influenza, CMV and Epstein-Barr virus appeared linked to several top co-occurrence clusters. For the cohort, immune exposure information was limited to CMV serostatus. When HLA alleles, especially DR and DQ, strongly co-occurred, TCR associations were difficult to assign to individual alleles. The earlier analysis of approximately 560 of the donors excluded approximately 17 rarely observed V segments, including chromosome 9 orphons, because counts were too low. The sequencing pipeline was judged likely to have produced a cluster of highly shared sequence variants as a technical artifact. The authors suggested that the approach could potentially be generalized to other disease states and immunological phenotypes. V-gene and J-gene trimming of TCR beta chains was associated with a missense DCLRE1C variant in a later genetic analysis, and the association was replicated in an independent cohort. The presence/absence analyses assumed that sequencing depth was roughly uniform across donors, and that assumption may not be true. While some public TCRs were present in many individuals, most TCR sequences turned up only very rarely across donors. According to a later genetic analysis, donors in an Asian-associated ancestry cluster had fewer N-insertions in productive TCRs than the approximately 630-donor mean. In an earlier analysis of under 600 of the donors, most TCR beta V segments were observed in productive rearrangements about 87% or about 30% of the time, broadly matching IMGT annotations. Cytomegalovirus status was reported to be diagnosed by the classifier with high specificity and sensitivity in both the original and validation cohorts. In a later analysis, HLA-associated TCR beta chains were found to be more clonally expanded and to have lower generation probabilities than equally common non-associated chains. At a false discovery rate of 0.05, a later analysis linked about 17,000 TCR beta sequences to specific HLA alleles. Correlated functional status among segregating V segments might be attributable to linkage disequilibrium, but an unknown experimental factor could not be ruled out. In vitro tests confirmed that three of the cytomegalovirus-associated TCR beta chains recognize cytomegalovirus antigens. A further reported finding was that TCR beta sequences accurately predicted the HLA-A and HLA-B alleles for most subjects in the first cohort. The cohort was sequenced for TCR beta chains only, and without alpha or paired-chain data the features that could be detected were limited. A total of 164 TCR beta chains were listed by the study as associated with cytomegalovirus. According to a later analysis, most CMV-associated TCR beta chains appeared to be HLA-restricted, and the HLA associations seemed to be driven largely by CMV exposure. In a later analysis, TCR association rates were found to vary across HLA loci, with the most associated TCRs seen for DRB1 alleles and the fewest for HLA-C alleles.

The cohort comprised hundreds of healthy bone marrow donors. At the time of sampling, all cohort members were nominally healthy, though unrecorded immune exposures were likely present. The donor tested CMV seronegative, placing the donor among the roughly 340 seronegative members of the cohort. A peripheral blood sample was provided by each donor, and peripheral blood mononuclear cells were used for TCR beta sequencing. The Qiagen DNeasy Blood Extraction Kit was used to extract genomic DNA from the blood cell samples. The CDR3 measures 16 amino acids from cysteine to phenylalanine. Only CDR3 DNA is held: 48 bases, read in frame from base 1. CDR1 WNHNN and CDR2 SYGVQD were looked up in the germline V gene (reference sequence). Trimming costs V 7 bases and J 5 bases, and their ends lie 21 bases apart. Libraries were constructed by the immunoSEQ multiplex PCR assay. A mixture of 60 forward primers for TCR Vbeta segments and 13 reverse primers for TCR Jbeta segments was used in the multiplex PCR. The CDR3 region of rearranged TCR beta genes was amplified from genomic DNA with a multiplex PCR assay. The amplified TCR beta libraries were sequenced on the Illumina HiSeq System as 87-base-pair reads. On the authors' methods: A later analysis tallied roughly 76 million unique TCR beta chains across the 666 repertoires, and about 10 million of those chains were shared by two or more donors. Raw reads were error-corrected and collapsed into unique sequences by a nearest-neighbor algorithm in which closely related sequences were merged to remove PCR and sequencing errors. V, D and J gene segments were assigned by aligning CDR3 sequences to IMGT reference sequences. For a sequence to be retained, at least a six-nucleotide match to both a V gene segment and a J gene segment was required. Rearrangements were classified as productive when the CDR3 lacked stop codons and remained in frame with V and J, and all other rearrangements were classified as non-productive. Following IMGT convention, CDR3 was defined as the stretch from the second conserved V-encoded cysteine to the conserved J-encoded phenylalanine. In an earlier analysis of 500 to 650 of the donors, sequences lacking an unambiguous match to a single V gene segment were excluded. In an earlier analysis of 500 to 750 of the donors, V segments were called functional above 56.7% productive rearrangements and were called segregating when the between-donor standard deviation exceeded 5%. A statistical classification framework was built to diagnose cytomegalovirus status from the catalog of TCR beta chain sequences. In a later analysis, TCR nucleotide sequences were compared against IMGT/GENE-DB human TR gene sequences so that V and J genes could be assigned. The TCRdist pipeline was used in a later analysis to assign CDR3 sequences and most-parsimonious VDJ recombination scenarios. In a later analysis, each TCR beta chain was defined by its CDR3 amino acid sequence together with its V-gene family, and reads lacking a unique V-gene family were excluded. To address suspected cross-contamination and a sequencing artifact, a later analysis removed 550 to 750 highly shared, low-generation-probability nucleotide sequences. In a later analysis, a clonal expansion index was calculated for each public chain from normalized within-repertoire ranks of inferred template counts. A later analysis computed generation probabilities with a VDJ recombination model fitted to out-of-frame rearrangements, and checked the results against IGoR. In a later analysis, TCR-TCR, TCR-HLA and TCR-CMV co-occurrence was scored with hypergeometric tests, and a repertoire-size bias correction was applied to TCR pairs. A later analysis estimated false discovery rates by permuting HLA or CMV assignments 20 times. In a later analysis, co-occurring TCRs were grouped using DBSCAN, and TCRdist sequence similarity was added for clustering within HLA-allele-positive subsets. For co-occurrence clustering, repertoires with fewer than 30,000 or more than 120,000 public chains were excluded, along with about five repertoires with anomalous nucleotide sharing. TCRdb limited this immuneACCESS table to in-frame rearrangements with V and J called. A share of clones is missing; checked studies link under half to unresolved V genes, and the rest is unexplained. Clone size and the V and J calls come from that table; the DNA yielded D and trimming. The sample profile shows around 200,000 clones; about 74% of them were found once. 15% to 19% of the sample goes to the ten largest clones.

With regard to this clone: What this receptor recognizes is not known. No much larger clone is present one base from it, and per-base qualities are unavailable.

This TCR was recovered from a man in his forties or fifties in good health and CMV-seronegative. This chain joins TRBV10-1 to TRBJ2-1, and perhaps TRBD1 as D gene, on 6 matching bases. The sequencing input was PBMCs. DNA sequence: TGCGCCAGCATGGGGGAGTTCGGGACAAGAGACAATGAGCAGTTCTTC. It codes for CASMGEFGTRDNEQFF.